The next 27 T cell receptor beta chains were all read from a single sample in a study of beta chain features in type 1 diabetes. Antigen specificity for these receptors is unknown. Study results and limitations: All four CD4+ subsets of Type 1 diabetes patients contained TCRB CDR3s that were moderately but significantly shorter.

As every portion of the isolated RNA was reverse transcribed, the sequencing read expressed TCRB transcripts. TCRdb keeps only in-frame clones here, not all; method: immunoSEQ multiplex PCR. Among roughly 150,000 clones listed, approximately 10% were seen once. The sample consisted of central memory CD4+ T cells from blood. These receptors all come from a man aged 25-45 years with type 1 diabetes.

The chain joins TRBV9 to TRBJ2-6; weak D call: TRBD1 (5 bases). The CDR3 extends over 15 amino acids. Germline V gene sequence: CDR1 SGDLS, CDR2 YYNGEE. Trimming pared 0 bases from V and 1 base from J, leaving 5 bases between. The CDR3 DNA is TGTGCCAGCAGCGTAGCAGGGTCTGGGGCCAACGTCCTGACTTTC. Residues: CASSVAGSGANVLTF.

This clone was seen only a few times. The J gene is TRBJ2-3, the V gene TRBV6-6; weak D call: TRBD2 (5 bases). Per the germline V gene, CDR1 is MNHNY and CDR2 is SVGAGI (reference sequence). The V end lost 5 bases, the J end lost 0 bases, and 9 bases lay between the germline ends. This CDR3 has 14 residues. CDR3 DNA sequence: TGTGCCAGCAGTCGGGGATTTAGCACAGATACGCAGTATTTT. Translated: CASSRGFSTDTQYF.

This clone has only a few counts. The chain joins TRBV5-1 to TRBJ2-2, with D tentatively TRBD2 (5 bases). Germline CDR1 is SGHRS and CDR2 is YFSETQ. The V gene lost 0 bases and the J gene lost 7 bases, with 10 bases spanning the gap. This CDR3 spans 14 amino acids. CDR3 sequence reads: CASSLGGGGGELFF. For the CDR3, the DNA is TGCGCCAGCAGCTTGGGCGGAGGCGGCGGGGAGCTGTTTTTT.

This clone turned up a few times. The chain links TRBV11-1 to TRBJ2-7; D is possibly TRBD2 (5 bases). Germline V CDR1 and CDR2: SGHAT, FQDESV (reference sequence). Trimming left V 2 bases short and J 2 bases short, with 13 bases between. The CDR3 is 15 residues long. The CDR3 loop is CASSLTPERAYEQYF. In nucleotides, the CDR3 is TGTGCCAGCAGCTTAACCCCGGAGAGGGCCTACGAGCAGTACTTC.

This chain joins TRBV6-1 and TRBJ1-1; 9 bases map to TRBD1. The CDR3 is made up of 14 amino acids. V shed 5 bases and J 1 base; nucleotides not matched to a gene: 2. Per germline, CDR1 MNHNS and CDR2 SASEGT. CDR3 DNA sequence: TGTGCCAGCAGTATACAGGGGGCGAACACTGAAGCTTTCTTT. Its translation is CASSIQGANTEAFF.

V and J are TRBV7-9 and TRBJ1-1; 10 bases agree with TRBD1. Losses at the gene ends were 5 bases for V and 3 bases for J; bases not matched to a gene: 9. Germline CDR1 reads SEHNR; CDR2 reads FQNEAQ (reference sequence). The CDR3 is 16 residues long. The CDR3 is CASSPTGTGEYTEAFF. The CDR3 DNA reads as TGTGCCAGCAGCCCTACCGGGACAGGGGAGTACACTGAAGCTTTCTTT.

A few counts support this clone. CDR3 coding DNA: TGTGCCAGCAGTGTGCAGGGGGCGAACACTGAAGCTTTCTTT. Translated: CASSVQGANTEAFF. The rearrangement joins TRBV2 to TRBJ1-1; 8 bases line up with TRBD1. Germline loops: CDR1 SNHLY, CDR2 FYNNEI. With 4 bases clipped from V and 1 base from J, the junction kept 2 bases outside the gene matches. The CDR3 is 14 amino acids.

The CDR3 here is CASSPPTGTPNTGELFF. The DNA of the CDR3 is TGTGCCAGCTCACCCCCGACAGGGACCCCGAACACCGGGGAGCTGTTTTTT. V is TRBV18 and J is TRBJ2-2; 7 nucleotides line up with TRBD1. V shed 3 bases and J 0 bases; nucleotides not matched to a gene: 7. From germline, CDR1 is KGHSH and CDR2 LQKENI. CDR3 length: 17 residues.

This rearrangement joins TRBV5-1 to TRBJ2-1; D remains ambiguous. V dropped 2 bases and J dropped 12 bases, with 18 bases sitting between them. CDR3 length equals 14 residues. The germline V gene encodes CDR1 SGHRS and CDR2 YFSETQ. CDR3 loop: CASSLGASTNVQFF. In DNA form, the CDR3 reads TGCGCCAGCAGCTTAGGTGCTAGTACAAACGTGCAGTTCTTC.

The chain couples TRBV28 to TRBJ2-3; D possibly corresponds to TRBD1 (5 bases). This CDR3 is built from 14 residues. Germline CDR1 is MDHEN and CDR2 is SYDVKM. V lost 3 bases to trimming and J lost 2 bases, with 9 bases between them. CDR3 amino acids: CASSFAGNTDTQYF. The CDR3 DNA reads TGTGCCAGCAGTTTCGCAGGGAACACAGATACGCAGTATTTT.

The CDR3 protein is CASSFKMGAVDTQYF. The CDR3 DNA reads as TGTGCCAGCAGTTTTAAAATGGGGGCTGTAGATACGCAGTATTTT. This chain joins TRBV28 and TRBJ2-3; possibly TRBD1 for D (6 bases). Per the germline V gene, CDR1 is MDHEN and CDR2 is SYDVKM. Trimming shortened V by 3 bases and J by 5 bases, and 15 bases separated the two germline ends. The CDR3 spans 15 residues.

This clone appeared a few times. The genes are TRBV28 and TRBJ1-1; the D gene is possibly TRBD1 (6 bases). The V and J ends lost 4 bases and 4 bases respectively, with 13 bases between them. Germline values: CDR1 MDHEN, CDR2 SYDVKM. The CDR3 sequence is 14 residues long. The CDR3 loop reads CASSSYQGGTEAFF. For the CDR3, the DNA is TGTGCCAGCAGTTCTTACCAAGGGGGCACTGAAGCTTTCTTT.

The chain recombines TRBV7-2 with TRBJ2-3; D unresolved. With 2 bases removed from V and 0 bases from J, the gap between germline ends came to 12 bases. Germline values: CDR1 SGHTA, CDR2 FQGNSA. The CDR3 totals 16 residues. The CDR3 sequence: CASSLITHSSTDTQYF. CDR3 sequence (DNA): TGTGCCAGCAGCTTAATCACTCACTCTAGCACAGATACGCAGTATTTT.

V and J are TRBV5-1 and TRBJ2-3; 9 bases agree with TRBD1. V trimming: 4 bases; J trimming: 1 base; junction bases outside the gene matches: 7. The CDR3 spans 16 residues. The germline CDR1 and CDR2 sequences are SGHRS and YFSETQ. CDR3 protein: CASSELTGGGTDTQYF. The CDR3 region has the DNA TGCGCCAGCAGCGAACTCACAGGGGGCGGCACAGATACGCAGTATTTT.

Written as DNA, the CDR3 is TGTGCCAGCAGCTCCGACAGGGTTGGAGGCTACACCTTC. This translates into CASSSDRVGGYTF. V is TRBV7-9 and J is TRBJ1-2; 7 nucleotides line up with TRBD1. J was trimmed by 8 bases and V by 4 bases; bases with no gene match: 7. Germline CDR1 is SEHNR and CDR2 is FQNEAQ (reference sequence). The CDR3 is made up of 13 amino acids.

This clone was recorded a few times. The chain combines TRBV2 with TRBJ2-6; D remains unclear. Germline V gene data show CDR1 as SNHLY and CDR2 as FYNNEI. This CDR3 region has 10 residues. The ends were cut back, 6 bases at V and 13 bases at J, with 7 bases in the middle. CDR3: CASRARVLTF. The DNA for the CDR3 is TGTGCCAGCAGGGCTAGGGTCCTGACTTTC.

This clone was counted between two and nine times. The CDR3, as DNA: TGTGCCAGCAGCTTAGCCGGGGAGCGCTACGAGCAGTACTTC. This sequence encodes CASSLAGERYEQYF. The chain has TRBV7-9 and TRBJ2-7, with D possibly TRBD2 on 5 matching bases. The V and J ends lost 0 bases and 3 bases respectively, with 9 bases between them. The CDR3 covers 14 residues. Germline CDR1 SEHNR, CDR2 FQNEAQ (reference sequence).

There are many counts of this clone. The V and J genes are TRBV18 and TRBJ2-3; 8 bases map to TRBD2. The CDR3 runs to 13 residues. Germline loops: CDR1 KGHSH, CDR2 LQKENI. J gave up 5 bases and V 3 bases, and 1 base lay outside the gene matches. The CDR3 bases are TGTGCCAGCTCACCTACTAGCGGAGATACGCAGTATTTT. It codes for CASSPTSGDTQYF.

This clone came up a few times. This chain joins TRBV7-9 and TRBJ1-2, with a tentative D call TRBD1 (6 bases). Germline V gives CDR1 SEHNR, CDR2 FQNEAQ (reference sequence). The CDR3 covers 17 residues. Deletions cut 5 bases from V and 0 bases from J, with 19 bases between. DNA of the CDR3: TGTGCCAGCAGCCCTGACAGGATTATTAACACTAACTATGGCTACACCTTC. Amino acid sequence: CASSPDRIINTNYGYTF. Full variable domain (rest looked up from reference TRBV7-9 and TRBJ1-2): DTGVSQNPRHKITKRGQNVTFRCDPISEHNRLYWYRQTLGQGPEFLTYFQNEAQLEKSRLLSDRFSAERPKGSFSTLEIQRTEQGDSAMYLCASSPDRIINTNYGYTFGSGTRLTVV.

The CDR3 loop is CASSLTEIYGYTF. CDR3 coding DNA: TGTGCCAGCAGCTTGACAGAGATTTATGGCTACACCTTC. The chain is built from TRBV11-2 and TRBJ1-2, with D possibly matching TRBD1 (5 bases). This CDR3 spans 13 amino acids. Germline loops: CDR1 SGHAT, CDR2 FQNNGV. The ends were cut back, 3 bases at V and 5 bases at J, with 10 bases in the middle.

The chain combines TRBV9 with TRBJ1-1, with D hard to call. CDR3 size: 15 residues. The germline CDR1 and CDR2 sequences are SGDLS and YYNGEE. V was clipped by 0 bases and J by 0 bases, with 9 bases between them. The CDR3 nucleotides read TGTGCCAGCAGCGTAGCCCCCACAGTGAACACTGAAGCTTTCTTT. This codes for CASSVAPTVNTEAFF.

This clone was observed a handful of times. CDR3 nucleotide sequence: TGTGCCAGCAGCTTGGCCGGCAGGGATGCATCCTACAATGAGCAGTTCTTC. This gives the protein CASSLAGRDASYNEQFF. The rearrangement uses TRBV5-6 and TRBJ2-1, with a possible D match to TRBD1 (5 bases). V was clipped by 0 bases and J by 1 base, with 14 bases between them. There are 17 residues in the CDR3. In germline, CDR1 is SGHDT, CDR2 YYEEEE.

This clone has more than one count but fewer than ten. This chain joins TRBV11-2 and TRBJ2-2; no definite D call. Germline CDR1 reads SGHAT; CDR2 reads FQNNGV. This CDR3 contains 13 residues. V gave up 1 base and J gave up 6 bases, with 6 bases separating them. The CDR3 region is CASSLALSGELFF. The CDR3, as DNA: TGTGCCAGCAGCTTAGCTTTGTCCGGGGAGCTGTTTTTT.

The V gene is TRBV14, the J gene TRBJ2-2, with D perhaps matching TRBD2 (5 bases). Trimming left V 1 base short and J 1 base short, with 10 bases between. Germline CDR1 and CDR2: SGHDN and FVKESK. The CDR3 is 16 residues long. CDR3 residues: CASSQGVGRNTGELFF. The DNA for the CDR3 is TGTGCCAGCAGCCAAGGTGTAGGGAGGAACACCGGGGAGCTGTTTTTT.

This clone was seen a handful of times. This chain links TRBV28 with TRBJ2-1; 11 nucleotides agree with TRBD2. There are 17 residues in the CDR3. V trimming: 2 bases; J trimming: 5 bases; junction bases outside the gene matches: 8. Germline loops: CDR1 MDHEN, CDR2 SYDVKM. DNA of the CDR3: TGTGCCAGCAGTTTACCCATAGCGGGAGGGCCCCACAATGAGCAGTTCTTC. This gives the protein CASSLPIAGGPHNEQFF.

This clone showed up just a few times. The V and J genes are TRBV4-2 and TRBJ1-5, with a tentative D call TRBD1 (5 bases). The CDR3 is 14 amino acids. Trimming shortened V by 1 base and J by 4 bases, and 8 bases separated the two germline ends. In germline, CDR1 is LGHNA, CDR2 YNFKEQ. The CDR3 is CASSQGDSNQPQHF. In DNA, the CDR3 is TGTGCCAGCAGCCAAGGGGACTCTAATCAGCCCCAGCATTTT.

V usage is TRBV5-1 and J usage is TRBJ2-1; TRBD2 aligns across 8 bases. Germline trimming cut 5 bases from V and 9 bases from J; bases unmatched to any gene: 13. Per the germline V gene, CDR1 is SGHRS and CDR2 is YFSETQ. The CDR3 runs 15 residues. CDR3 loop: CASRRNEREQSEQFF. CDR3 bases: TGCGCCAGCAGGCGGAATGAGCGGGAGCAAAGTGAGCAGTTCTTC.